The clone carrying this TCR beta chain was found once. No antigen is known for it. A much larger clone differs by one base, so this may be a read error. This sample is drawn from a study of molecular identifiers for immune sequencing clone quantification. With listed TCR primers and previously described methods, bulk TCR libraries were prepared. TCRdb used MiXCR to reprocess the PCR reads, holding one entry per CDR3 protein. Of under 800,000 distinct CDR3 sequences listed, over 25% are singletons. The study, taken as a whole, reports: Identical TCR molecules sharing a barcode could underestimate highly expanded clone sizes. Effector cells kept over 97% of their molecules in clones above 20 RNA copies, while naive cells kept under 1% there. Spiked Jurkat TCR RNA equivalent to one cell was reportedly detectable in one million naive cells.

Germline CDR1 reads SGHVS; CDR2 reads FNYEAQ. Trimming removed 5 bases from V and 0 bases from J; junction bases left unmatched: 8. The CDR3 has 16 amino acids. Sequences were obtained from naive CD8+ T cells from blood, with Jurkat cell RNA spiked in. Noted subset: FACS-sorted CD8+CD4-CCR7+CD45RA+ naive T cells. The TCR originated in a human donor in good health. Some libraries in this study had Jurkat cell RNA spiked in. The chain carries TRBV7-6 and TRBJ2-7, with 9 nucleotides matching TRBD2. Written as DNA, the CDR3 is TGTGCCAGCAGCCCAAAGGCTAGCGGGATCTCCTACGAGCAGTACTTC. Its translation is CASSPKASGISYEQYF.